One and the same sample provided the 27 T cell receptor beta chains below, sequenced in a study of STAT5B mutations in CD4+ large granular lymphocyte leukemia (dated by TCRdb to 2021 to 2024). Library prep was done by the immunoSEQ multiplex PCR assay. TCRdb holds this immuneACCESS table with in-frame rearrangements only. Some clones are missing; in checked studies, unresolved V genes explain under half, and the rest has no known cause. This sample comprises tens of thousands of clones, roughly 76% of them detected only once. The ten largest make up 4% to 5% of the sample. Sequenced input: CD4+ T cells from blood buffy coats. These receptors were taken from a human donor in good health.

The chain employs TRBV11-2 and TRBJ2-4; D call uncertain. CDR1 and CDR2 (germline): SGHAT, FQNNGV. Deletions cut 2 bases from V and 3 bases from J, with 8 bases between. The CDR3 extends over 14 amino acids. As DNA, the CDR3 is TGTGCCAGCAGCTTAAATTGGGGCAAAAACATTCAGTACTTC. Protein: CASSLNWGKNIQYF.

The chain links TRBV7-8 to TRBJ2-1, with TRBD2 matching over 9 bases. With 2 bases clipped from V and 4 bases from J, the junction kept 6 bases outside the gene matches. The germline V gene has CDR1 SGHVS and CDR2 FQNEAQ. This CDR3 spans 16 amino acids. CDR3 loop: CASSLLPGLAYNEQFF. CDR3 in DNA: TGTGCCAGCAGCTTACTACCGGGACTAGCATACAATGAGCAGTTCTTC.

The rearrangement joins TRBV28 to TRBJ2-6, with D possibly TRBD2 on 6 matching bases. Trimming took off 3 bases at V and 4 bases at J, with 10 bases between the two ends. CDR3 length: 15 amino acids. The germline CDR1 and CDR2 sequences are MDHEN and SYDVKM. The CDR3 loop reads CASSFWEAGANVLTF. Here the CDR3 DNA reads TGTGCCAGCAGTTTTTGGGAGGCCGGGGCCAACGTCCTGACTTTC.

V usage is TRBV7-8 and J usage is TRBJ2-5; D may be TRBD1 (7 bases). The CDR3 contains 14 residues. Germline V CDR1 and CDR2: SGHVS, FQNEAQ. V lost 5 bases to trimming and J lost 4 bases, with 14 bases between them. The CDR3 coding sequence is TGTGCCAGCAGCACCCAGGGGGGTGGAGAGACCCAGTACTTC. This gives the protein CASSTQGGGETQYF.

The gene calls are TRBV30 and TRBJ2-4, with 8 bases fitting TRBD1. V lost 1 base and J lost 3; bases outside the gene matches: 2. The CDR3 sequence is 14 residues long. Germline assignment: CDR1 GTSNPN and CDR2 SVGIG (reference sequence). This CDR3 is CAWSGGTGKNIQYF. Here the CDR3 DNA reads TGTGCCTGGAGTGGGGGGACAGGCAAAAACATTCAGTACTTC.

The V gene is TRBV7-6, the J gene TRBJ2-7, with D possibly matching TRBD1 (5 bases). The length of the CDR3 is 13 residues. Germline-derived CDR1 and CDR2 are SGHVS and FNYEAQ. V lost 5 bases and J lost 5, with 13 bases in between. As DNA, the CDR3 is TGTGCCAGCAGCCTCTCGTGGGGCGACGAGCAGTACTTC. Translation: CASSLSWGDEQYF.

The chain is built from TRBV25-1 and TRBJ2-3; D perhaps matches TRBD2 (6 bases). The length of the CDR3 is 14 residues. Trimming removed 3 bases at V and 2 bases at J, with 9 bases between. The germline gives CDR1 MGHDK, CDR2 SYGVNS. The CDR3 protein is CASSDLGLTDTQYF. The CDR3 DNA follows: TGTGCCAGCAGTGACCTGGGACTCACAGATACGCAGTATTTT.

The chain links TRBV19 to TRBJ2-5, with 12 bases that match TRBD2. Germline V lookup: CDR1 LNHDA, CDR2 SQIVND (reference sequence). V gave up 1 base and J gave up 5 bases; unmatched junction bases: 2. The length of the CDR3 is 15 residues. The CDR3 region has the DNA TGTGCCAGTAGTATAGCTAGCGGGAGGGCGGAGACCCAGTACTTC. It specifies CASSIASGRAETQYF.

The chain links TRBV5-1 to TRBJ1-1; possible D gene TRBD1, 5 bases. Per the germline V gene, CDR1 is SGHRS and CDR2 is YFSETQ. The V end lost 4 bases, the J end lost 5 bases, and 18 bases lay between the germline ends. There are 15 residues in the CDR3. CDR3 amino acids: CASSPTAGVATEAFF. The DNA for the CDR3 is TGCGCCAGCAGCCCGACTGCGGGGGTTGCGACTGAAGCTTTCTTT.

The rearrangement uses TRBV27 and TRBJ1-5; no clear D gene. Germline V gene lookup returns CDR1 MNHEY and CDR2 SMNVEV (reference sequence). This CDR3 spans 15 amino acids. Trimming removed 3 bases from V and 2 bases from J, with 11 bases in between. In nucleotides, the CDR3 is TGTGCCAGCAGTTTGATTCAAGAGGGCAATCAGCCCCAGCATTTT. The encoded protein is CASSLIQEGNQPQHF.

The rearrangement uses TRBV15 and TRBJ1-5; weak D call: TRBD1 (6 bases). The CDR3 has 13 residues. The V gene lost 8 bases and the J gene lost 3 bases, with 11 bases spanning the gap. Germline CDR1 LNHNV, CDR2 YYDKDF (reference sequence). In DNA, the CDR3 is TGTGCCACCGCTGGACAGTCCAATCAGCCCCAGCATTTT. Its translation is CATAGQSNQPQHF. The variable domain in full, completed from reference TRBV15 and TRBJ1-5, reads DAMVIQNPRYQVTQFGKPVTLSCSQTLNHNVMYWYQQKSSQAPKLLFHYYDKDFNNEADTPDNFQSRRPNTSFCFLDIRSPGLGDTAMYLCATAGQSNQPQHFGDGTRLSIL.

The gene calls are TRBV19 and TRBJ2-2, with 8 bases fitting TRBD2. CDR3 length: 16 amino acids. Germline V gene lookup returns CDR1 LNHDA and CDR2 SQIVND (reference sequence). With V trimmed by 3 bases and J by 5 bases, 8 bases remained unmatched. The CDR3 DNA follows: TGTGCCAGTAGTATTATGAGCGGGAGCTATACCGGGGAGCTGTTTTTT. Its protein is CASSIMSGSYTGELFF.

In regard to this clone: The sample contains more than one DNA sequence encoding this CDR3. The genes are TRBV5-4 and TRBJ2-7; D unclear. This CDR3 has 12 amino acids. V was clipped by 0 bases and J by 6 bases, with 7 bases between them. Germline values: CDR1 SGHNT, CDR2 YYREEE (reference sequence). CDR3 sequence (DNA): TGTGCCAGCAGCTTGGTAGGTGGCGAGCAGTACTTC. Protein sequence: CASSLVGGEQYF.

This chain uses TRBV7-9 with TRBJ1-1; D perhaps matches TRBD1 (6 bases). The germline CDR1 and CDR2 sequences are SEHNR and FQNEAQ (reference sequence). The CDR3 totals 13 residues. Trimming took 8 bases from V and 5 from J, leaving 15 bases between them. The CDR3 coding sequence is TGTGCCAGCCACAGGGAAGTCGGGACTGAAGCTTTCTTT. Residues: CASHREVGTEAFF.

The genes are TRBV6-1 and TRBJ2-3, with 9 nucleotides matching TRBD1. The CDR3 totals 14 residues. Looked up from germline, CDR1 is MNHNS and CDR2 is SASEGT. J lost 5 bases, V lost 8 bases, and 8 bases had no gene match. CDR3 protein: CASSSQTGGDTQYF. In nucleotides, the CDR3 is TGTGCCAGCTCCTCCCAGACAGGGGGAGATACGCAGTATTTT.

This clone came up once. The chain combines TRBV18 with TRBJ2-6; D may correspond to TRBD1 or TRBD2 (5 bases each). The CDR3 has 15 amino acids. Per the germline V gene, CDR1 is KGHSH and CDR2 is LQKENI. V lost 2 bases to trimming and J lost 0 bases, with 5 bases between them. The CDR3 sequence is CASSPGGSGANVLTF. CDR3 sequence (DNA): TGTGCCAGCTCACCAGGGGGCTCTGGGGCCAACGTCCTGACTTTC.

CDR3 in DNA: TGTGCCAGCTGTTCTACCCAGGGCGGTCAGCCCCAGCATTTT. This encodes CASCSTQGGQPQHF. The V and J genes are TRBV6-1 and TRBJ1-5, with D possibly being TRBD1 (5 bases). V gave up 8 bases and J gave up 6 bases, with 17 bases separating them. The CDR3 is 14 residues long. Germline V gene data show CDR1 as MNHNS and CDR2 as SASEGT.

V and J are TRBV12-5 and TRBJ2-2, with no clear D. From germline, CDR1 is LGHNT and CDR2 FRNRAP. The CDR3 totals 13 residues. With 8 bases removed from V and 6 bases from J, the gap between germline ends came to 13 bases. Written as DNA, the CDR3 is TGTGCTAGTCGGGCCCGAGACCCCGGGGAGCTGTTTTTT. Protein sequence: CASRARDPGELFF.

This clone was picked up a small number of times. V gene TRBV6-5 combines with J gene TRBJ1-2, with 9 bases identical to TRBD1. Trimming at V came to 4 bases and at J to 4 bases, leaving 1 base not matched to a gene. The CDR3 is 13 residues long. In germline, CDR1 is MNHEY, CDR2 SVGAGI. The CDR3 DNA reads TGTGCCAGCAGTTCGGGACAGGGCTATGGCTACACCTTC. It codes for CASSSGQGYGYTF.

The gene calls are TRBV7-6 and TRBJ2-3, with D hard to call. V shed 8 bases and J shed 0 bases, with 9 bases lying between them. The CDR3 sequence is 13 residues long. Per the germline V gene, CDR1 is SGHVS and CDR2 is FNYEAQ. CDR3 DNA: TGTGCCAGCGCTGGTTTTAGCACAGATACGCAGTATTTT. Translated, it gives CASAGFSTDTQYF.

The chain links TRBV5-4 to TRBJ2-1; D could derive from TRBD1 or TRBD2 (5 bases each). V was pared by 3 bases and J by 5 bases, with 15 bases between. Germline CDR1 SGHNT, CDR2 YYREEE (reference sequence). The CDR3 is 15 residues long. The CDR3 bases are TGTGCCAGCAGCTCAACCGGGACGTACAACAATGAGCAGTTCTTC. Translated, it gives CASSSTGTYNNEQFF.

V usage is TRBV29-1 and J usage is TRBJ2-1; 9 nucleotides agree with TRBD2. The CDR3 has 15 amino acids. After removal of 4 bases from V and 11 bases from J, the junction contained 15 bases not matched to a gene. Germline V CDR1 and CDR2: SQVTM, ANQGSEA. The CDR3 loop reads CSVGSSGSRSTKQFF. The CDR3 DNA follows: TGCAGCGTTGGTAGTAGCGGGAGCCGCTCGACAAAGCAGTTCTTC.

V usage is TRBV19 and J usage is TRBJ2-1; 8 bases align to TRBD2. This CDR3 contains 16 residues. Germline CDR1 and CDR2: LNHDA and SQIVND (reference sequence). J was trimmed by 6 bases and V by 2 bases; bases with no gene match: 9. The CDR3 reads CASSINSGTRPNEQFF. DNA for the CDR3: TGTGCCAGTAGTATAAATAGTGGGACTAGGCCCAATGAGCAGTTCTTC.

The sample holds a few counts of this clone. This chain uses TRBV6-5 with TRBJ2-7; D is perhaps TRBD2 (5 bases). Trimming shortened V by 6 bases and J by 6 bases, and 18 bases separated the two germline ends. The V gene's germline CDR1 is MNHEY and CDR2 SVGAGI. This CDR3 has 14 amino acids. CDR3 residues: CASSLTTSQGEQYF. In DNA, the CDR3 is TGTGCCAGCAGCCTGACTACCTCACAAGGCGAGCAGTACTTC.

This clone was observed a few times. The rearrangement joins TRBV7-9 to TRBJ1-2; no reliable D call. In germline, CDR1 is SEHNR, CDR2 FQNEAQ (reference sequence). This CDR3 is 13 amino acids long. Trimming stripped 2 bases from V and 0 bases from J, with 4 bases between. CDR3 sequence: CASSLSTNYGYTF. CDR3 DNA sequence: TGTGCCAGCAGCTTATCGACTAACTATGGCTACACCTTC.

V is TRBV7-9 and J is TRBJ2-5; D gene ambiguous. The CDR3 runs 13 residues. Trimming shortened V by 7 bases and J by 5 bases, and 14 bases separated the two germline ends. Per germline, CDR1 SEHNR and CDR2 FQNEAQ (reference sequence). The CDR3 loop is CASIPFQRETQYF. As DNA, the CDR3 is TGTGCCAGCATCCCTTTTCAGAGGGAGACCCAGTACTTC.

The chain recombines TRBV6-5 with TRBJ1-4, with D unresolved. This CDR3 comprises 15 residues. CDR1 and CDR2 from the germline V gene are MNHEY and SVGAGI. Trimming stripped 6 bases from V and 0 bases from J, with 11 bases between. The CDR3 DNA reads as TGTGCCAGCAGCCCCGACGTGGCAACTAATGAAAAACTGTTTTTT. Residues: CASSPDVATNEKLFF.